This T cell receptor beta chain appears in the sequencing data of a study of T-cell memory formation after mild COVID-19. Turning to the study itself: TCR clustering was largely donor specific. Whole-study findings and limits: Contracting CD4+ clones were located mainly in CM and EM, and CD8+ clones in EMRA. Clones contracting over day 15 to 85 were CD4/CD8 balanced, with later expanders leaning CD4+. The second-wave clones peaking on day 37 were not confirmed as SARS-CoV-2-specific.

Trimming at V came to 3 bases and at J to 8 bases, leaving 4 bases not matched to a gene. Germline loops: CDR1 SGDLS, CDR2 YYNGEE. This CDR3 has 14 amino acids. In TCRdb, the 5' RACE reads were re-called with MiXCR into one record per CDR3 protein. The table lists roughly 250,000 distinct CDR3 sequences, 16% of them singletons, with 3% to 4.5% in the top ten. This clonotype was seen a few times. Its antigen is not identified. The gene calls are TRBV9 and TRBJ1-6; 8 nucleotides match TRBD1. The sample comprised PBMCs or a T cell subset sorted from them (not recorded which). This sequence was found in a man younger than 35 who had mild COVID-19 (a few samples of this study predate the infection). Cell type and time point are not known. The CDR3 region is CASSEQGVYSPLHF. CDR3 coding DNA: TGTGCCAGCAGCGAACAGGGGGTCTATTCACCCCTCCACTTT. Variable domain in full (rest from reference TRBV9 and TRBJ1-6): DSGVTQTPKHLITATGQRVTLRCSPRSGDLSVYWYQQSLDQGLQFLIQYYNGEERAKGNILERFSAQQFPDLHSELNLSSLELGDSALYFCASSEQGVYSPLHFGNGTRLTVT.